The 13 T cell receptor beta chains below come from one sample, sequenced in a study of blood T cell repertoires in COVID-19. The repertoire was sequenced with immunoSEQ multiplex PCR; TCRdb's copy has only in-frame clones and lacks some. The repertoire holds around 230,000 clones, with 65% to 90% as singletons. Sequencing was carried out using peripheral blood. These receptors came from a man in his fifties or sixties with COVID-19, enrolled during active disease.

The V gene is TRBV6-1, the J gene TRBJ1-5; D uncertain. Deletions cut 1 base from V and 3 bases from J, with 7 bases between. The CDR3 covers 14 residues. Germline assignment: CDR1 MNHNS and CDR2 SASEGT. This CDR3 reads CASSEGDFNQPQHF. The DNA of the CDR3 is TGTGCCAGCAGTGAAGGCGATTTCAATCAGCCCCAGCATTTT.

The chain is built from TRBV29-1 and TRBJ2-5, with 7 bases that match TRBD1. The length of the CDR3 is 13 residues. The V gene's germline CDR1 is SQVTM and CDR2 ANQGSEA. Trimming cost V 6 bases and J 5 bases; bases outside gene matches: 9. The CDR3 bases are TGCAGCGTGGCAACAGGGGCCCCCGAGACCCAGTACTTC. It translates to CSVATGAPETQYF.

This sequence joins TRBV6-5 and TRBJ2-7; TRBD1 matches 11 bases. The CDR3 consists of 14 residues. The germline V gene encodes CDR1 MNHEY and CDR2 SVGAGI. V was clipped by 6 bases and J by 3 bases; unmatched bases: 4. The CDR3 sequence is CASSRTGGDYEQYF. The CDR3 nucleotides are TGTGCCAGCAGCAGGACAGGGGGCGACTACGAGCAGTACTTC.

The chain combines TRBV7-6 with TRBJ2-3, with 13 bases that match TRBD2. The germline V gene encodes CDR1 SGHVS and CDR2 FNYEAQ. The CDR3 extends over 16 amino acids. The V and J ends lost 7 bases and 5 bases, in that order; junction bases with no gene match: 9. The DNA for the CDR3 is TGTGCCAGCACCCAAAGGACTAGCGGGGGCGTAGATACGCAGTATTTT. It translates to CASTQRTSGGVDTQYF.

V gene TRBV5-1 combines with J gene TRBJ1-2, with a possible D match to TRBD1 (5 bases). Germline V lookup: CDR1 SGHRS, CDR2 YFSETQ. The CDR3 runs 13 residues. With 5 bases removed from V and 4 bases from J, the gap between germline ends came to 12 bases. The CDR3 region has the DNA TGCGCCAGCAGTATAGGGCAGGGCTATGGCTACACCTTC. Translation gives CASSIGQGYGYTF.

Written as DNA, the CDR3 is TGTGCCACCAGCTTCGCCCAGACCCCGGAGGGAGATGGCTACACCTTC. As protein: CATSFAQTPEGDGYTF. J is TRBJ1-2 and V is TRBV15; D is unresolved. The germline V and J ends were trimmed by 5 bases and 6 bases, with 22 bases remaining between them. This CDR3 is 16 amino acids long. The germline CDR1 and CDR2 sequences are LNHNV and YYDKDF (reference sequence).

CDR3 coding DNA: TGCAGCGTTGGCCAGGGCCCTGGGTCCCAGCATTTT. Amino acid sequence: CSVGQGPGSQHF. This sequence joins TRBV29-1 and TRBJ1-5; the D gene is possibly TRBD1 (5 bases). The germline V gene encodes CDR1 SQVTM and CDR2 ANQGSEA. CDR3 length: 12 amino acids. The V end was cut by 4 bases, the J end by 11 bases, with 15 bases between.

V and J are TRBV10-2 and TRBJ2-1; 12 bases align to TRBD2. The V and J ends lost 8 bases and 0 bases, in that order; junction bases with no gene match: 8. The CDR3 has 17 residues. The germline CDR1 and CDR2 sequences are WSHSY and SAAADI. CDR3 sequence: CASGLAGRTSSYNEQFF. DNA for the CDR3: TGCGCCAGCGGACTAGCGGGACGTACGAGCTCCTACAATGAGCAGTTCTTC.

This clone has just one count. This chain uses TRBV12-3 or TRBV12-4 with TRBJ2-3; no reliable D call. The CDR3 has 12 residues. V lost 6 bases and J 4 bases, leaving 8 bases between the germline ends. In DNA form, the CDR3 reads TGTGCCAGCAGGCGCTTCGCAGATACGCAGTATTTT. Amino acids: CASRRFADTQYF.

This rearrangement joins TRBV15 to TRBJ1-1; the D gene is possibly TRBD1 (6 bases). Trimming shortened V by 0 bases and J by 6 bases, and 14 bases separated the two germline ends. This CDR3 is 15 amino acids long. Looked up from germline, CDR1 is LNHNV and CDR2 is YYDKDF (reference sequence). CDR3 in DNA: TGTGCCACCAGCAGAGACAAGGACAGTTCGGCTGAAGCTTTCTTT. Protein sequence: CATSRDKDSSAEAFF. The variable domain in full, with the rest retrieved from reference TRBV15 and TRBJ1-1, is DAMVIQNPRYQVTQFGKPVTLSCSQTLNHNVMYWYQQKSSQAPKLLFHYYDKDFNNEADTPDNFQSRRPNTSFCFLDIRSPGLGDTAMYLCATSRDKDSSAEAFFGQGTRLTVV.

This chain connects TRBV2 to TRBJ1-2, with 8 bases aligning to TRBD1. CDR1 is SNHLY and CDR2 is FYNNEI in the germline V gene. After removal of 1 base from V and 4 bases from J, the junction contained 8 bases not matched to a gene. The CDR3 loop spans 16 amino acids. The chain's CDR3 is CASSEGLDRGIYGYTF. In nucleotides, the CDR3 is TGTGCCAGCAGTGAAGGCCTTGACAGGGGAATCTATGGCTACACCTTC. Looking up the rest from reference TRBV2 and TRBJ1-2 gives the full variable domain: EPEVTQTPSHQVTQMGQEVILRCVPISNHLYFYWYRQILGQKVEFLVSFYNNEISEKSEIFDDQFSVERPDGSNFTLKIRSTKLEDSAMYFCASSEGLDRGIYGYTFGSGTRLTVV.

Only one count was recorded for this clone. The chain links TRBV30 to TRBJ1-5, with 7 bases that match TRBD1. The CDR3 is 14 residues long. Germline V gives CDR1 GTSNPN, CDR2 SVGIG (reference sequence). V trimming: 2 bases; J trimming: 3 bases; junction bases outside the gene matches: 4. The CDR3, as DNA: TGTGCCTGGAGTCCAGGGGGGCTCAATCAGCCCCAGCATTTT. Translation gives CAWSPGGLNQPQHF.

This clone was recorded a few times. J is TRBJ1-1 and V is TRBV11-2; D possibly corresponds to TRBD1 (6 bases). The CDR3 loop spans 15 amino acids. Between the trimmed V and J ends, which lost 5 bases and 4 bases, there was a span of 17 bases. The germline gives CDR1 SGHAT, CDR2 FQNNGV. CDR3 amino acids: CASSPRGGEGTEAFF. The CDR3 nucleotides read TGTGCCAGCAGCCCGCGAGGGGGGGAGGGCACTGAAGCTTTCTTT. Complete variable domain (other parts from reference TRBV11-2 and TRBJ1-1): EAGVAQSPRYKIIEKRQSVAFWCNPISGHATLYWYQQILGQGPKLLIQFQNNGVVDDSQLPKDRFSAERLKGVDSTLKIQPAKLEDSAVYLCASSPRGGEGTEAFFGQGTRLTVV.